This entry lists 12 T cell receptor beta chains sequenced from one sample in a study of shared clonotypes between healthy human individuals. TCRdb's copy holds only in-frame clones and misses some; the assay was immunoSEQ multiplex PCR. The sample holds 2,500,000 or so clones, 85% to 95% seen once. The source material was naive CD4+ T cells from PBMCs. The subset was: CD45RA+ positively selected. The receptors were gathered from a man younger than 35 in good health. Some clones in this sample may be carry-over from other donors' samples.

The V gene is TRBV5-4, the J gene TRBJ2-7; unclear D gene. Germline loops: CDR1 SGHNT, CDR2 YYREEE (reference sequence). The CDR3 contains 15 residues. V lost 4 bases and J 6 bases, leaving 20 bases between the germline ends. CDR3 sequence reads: CASSHPVSGETEQYF. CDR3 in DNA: TGTGCCAGCAGCCATCCGGTGAGTGGCGAAACCGAGCAGTACTTC.

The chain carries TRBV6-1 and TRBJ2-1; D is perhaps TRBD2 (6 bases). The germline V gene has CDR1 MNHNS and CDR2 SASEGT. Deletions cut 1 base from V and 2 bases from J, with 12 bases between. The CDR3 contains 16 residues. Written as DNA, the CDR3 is TGTGCCAGCAGTGAAGTTGGGACTGTAGCCTACAATGAGCAGTTCTTC. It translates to CASSEVGTVAYNEQFF.

The CDR3 bases are TGTGCCAGCAGCGTAAACCCGCTCTCGGGGACTGGAAACACCATATATTTT. Translated: CASSVNPLSGTGNTIYF. The chain has TRBV9 and TRBJ1-3; D ambiguous. CDR1 is SGDLS, CDR2 YYNGEE, per germline. This CDR3 comprises 17 residues. V shed 1 base and J shed 2 bases, with 16 bases lying between them.

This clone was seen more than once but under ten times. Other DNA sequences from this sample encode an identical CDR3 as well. The CDR3 reads CAWSRQENTEAFF. The CDR3 DNA reads as TGTGCCTGGAGTAGACAGGAGAACACTGAAGCTTTCTTT. The chain joins TRBV30 to TRBJ1-1; D may be TRBD1 (6 bases). The CDR3 is 13 residues long. The V gene lost 2 bases and the J gene lost 1 base, with 8 bases spanning the gap. Germline V gene data show CDR1 as GTSNPN and CDR2 as SVGIG (reference sequence). Full variable domain (rest looked up from reference TRBV30 and TRBJ1-1): SQTIHQWPATLVQPVGSPLSLECTVEGTSNPNLYWYRQAAGRGLQLLFYSVGIGQISSEVPQNLSASRPQDRQFILSSKKLLLSDSGFYLCAWSRQENTEAFFGQGTRLTVV.

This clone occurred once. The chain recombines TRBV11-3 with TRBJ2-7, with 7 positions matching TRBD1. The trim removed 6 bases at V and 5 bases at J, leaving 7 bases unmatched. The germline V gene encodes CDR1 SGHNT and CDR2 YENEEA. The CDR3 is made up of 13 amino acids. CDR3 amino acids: CASSSDRADEQYF. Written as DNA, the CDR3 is TGTGCCAGCAGTTCTGACAGGGCCGACGAGCAGTACTTC.

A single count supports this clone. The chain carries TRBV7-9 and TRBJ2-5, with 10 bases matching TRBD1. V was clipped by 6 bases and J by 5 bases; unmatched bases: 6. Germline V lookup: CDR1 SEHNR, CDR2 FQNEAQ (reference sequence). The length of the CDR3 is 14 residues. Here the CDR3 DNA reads TGTGCCAGCAGTCGGACAGGGGGATGGGAGACCCAGTACTTC. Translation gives CASSRTGGWETQYF.

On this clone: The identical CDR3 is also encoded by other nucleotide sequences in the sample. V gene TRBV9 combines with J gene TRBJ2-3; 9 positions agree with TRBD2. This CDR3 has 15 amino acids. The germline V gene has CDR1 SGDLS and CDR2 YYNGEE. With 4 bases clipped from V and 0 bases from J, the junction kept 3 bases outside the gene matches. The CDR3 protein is CASSITSGSTDTQYF. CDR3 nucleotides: TGTGCCAGCAGCATAACTAGCGGGAGCACAGATACGCAGTATTTT.

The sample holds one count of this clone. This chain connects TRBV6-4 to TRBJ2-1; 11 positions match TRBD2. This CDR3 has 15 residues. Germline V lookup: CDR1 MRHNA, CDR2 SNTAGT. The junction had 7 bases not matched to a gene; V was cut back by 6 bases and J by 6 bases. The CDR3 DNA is TGTGCCAGCAGCCCGGGACTAGCGGTGTTCAATGAGCAGTTCTTC. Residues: CASSPGLAVFNEQFF.

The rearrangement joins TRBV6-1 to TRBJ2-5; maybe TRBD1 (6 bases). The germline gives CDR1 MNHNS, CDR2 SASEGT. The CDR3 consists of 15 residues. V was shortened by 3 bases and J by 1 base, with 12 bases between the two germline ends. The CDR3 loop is CASSDIQGLQETQYF. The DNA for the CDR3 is TGTGCCAGCAGTGACATACAGGGCCTCCAAGAGACCCAGTACTTC.

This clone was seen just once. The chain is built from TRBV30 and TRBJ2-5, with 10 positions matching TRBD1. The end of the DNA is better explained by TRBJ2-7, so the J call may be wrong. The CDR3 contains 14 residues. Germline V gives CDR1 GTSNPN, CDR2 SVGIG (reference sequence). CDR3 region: CAWRRGQGTYEQYF. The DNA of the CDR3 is TGTGCCTGGAGGCGGGGACAGGGGACATACGAGCAGTACTTC.

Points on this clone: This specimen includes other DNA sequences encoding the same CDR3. CDR3 DNA sequence: TGTGCCAGCAGAGGGACAGTCTATGGCTACACCTTC. Amino acid sequence: CASRGTVYGYTF. This rearrangement joins TRBV6-5 to TRBJ1-2; 7 bases are a match to TRBD1. CDR1 and CDR2 from the germline V gene are MNHEY and SVGAGI. The CDR3 consists of 12 residues. The V and J ends lost 6 bases and 4 bases, in that order; junction bases with no gene match: 2.

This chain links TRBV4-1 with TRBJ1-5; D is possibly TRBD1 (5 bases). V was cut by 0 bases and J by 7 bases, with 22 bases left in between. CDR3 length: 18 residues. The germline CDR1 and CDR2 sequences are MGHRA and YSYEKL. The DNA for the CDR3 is TGCGCCAGCAGCCAAGATTCCCCTTTTAGGGGAAGGGGACAGCCCCAGCATTTT. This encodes CASSQDSPFRGRGQPQHF.